What follows describes a single T cell receptor (beta chain). The data belong to a study of multiple sclerosis patients with progressive multifocal leukoencephalopathy. Measured with immunoSEQ multiplex PCR; TCRdb has only the in-frame clones, and not every one. Altogether 25,000 to 35,000 clones are present, about 89% being singletons, with the ten largest covering roughly 1.5%. The time point is: before natalizumab initiation. T0 blood was collected before the first natalizumab infusion. The CDR3 runs 15 residues. Germline trimming cut 1 base from V and 3 bases from J; bases unmatched to any gene: 0. Germline V lookup: CDR1 SGHTA, CDR2 FQGNSA.

This receptor was identified in a human donor with multiple sclerosis. Sequencing was carried out using PBMCs. The genes are TRBV7-2 and TRBJ2-7; 13 nucleotides align to TRBD2. The CDR3 loop reads CASSLGTSGSYEQYF. CDR3 coding DNA: TGTGCCAGCAGCTTAGGGACTAGCGGGAGCTACGAGCAGTACTTC.